The next 24 T cell receptor beta chains were all read from a single sample in a study of post-analysis software for immune sequencing data. Points from the study as a whole: Elevated frequency relative to controls characterized several TRBV segments in patients, TRBV5-6, TRBV5-1 and TRBV20-1 among them.

These TCRs are of unknown antigen specificity. Built from TCR beta cDNA, the libraries had unique molecular identifiers in them. Via MiXCR, TCRdb re-called the PCR reads, giving one row per CDR3 protein. The data show approximately 730,000 distinct CDR3 sequences, about 32% seen once. The specimen sequenced was blood. The receptors shown here come from a girl aged 5-17 years with multiple sclerosis.

This chain uses TRBV20-1 with TRBJ2-3; 12 bases map to TRBD2. This CDR3 region has 16 residues. Germline CDR1 DFQATT, CDR2 SNEGSKA (reference sequence). The ends lost 6 bases at V and 8 bases at J; junction bases unmatched: 15. Written as DNA, the CDR3 is TGCAGTGCCCACCACCCTAGCGGGAGGGCCCATGGTACGCAGTATTTT. Its protein is CSAHHPSGRAHGTQYF.

The gene calls are TRBV7-7 and TRBJ2-1; 14 nucleotides line up with TRBD2. The CDR3 has 16 residues. Germline-derived CDR1 and CDR2 are SSHAT and FNYEAQ (reference sequence). V lost 3 bases to trimming and J lost 13 bases; unmatched junction nucleotides: 11. The CDR3 sequence: CASSLGTSGSGETQFF. The CDR3, as DNA: TGTGCCAGCAGCTTGGGGACTAGCGGGAGTGGTGAGACCCAGTTCTTC.

This clonotype was seen a few times. This rearrangement joins TRBV27 to TRBJ2-1, with no clear D. The CDR3 spans 13 residues. The germline CDR1 and CDR2 sequences are MNHEY and SMNVEV (reference sequence). V dropped 2 bases and J dropped 5 bases, with 7 bases sitting between them. CDR3 sequence reads: CASSLISHNEQFF. The CDR3 DNA is TGTGCCAGCAGTTTAATTAGCCACAATGAGCAGTTCTTC.

The chain employs TRBV6-5 and TRBJ1-1; unclear D gene. Germline lookup yields CDR1 MNHEY and CDR2 SVGAGI. V lost 7 bases and J 0 bases, leaving 12 bases between the germline ends. The CDR3 consists of 14 residues. CDR3 in DNA: TGTGCCAGCACCTCGCGGAGGGTGAACACTGAAGCTTTCTTT. Translated: CASTSRRVNTEAFF.

This clonotype was detected only a few times. The V call is TRBV5-1, the J call TRBJ1-1; a weak D match, TRBD1 (5 bases). Trimming shortened V by 0 bases and J by 0 bases, and 9 bases separated the two germline ends. The V gene's germline CDR1 is SGHRS and CDR2 YFSETQ. The CDR3 contains 15 residues. Here the CDR3 reads CASSLAQGMNTEAFF. CDR3 bases: TGCGCCAGCAGCTTGGCCCAGGGCATGAACACTGAAGCTTTCTTT.

The V call is TRBV4-3, the J call TRBJ1-5; D unresolved. Per germline, CDR1 LGHNA and CDR2 YSLEER. The CDR3 has 16 residues. Trimming cost V 1 base and J 0 bases, with 10 bases left between them. CDR3 region: CASSQVTSYSNQPQHF. Here the CDR3 DNA reads TGCGCCAGCAGCCAAGTTACCAGCTATAGCAATCAGCCCCAGCATTTT.

The CDR3 sequence is CASSLEVSNTQYF. The CDR3 region has the DNA TGTGCCAGCAGTTTAGAGGTCTCGAATACGCAGTATTTT. This chain connects TRBV28 to TRBJ2-3; D remains unclear. V lost 2 bases and J 7 bases, leaving 10 bases between the germline ends. The germline V gene has CDR1 MDHEN and CDR2 SYDVKM. The CDR3 has 13 residues.

This clonotype was seen a few times. This chain connects TRBV29-1 to TRBJ1-4, with D uncertain. This CDR3 spans 14 amino acids. Germline values: CDR1 SQVTM, CDR2 ANQGSEA. The V end lost 4 bases, the J end lost 0 bases, and 9 bases lay between the germline ends. The chain's CDR3 is CSVVERATNEKLFF. As DNA, the CDR3 is TGCAGCGTTGTGGAGAGAGCAACTAATGAAAAACTGTTTTTT.

The chain employs TRBV29-1 and TRBJ2-1, with TRBD2 matching 7 bases. Germline V gene lookup returns CDR1 SQVTM and CDR2 ANQGSEA. Trimming at V came to 7 bases and at J to 10 bases, leaving 16 bases not matched to a gene. This CDR3 is built from 14 residues. The CDR3 spells CSGGRGRIVDEQFF. The CDR3 nucleotides are TGCAGCGGGGGGAGGGGACGGATTGTAGACGAGCAGTTCTTC.

The chain couples TRBV4-1 to TRBJ1-6, with TRBD1 matching 7 bases. The CDR3 has 15 residues. J gave up 7 bases and V 2 bases, and 5 bases lay outside the gene matches. Germline CDR1 and CDR2: MGHRA and YSYEKL. CDR3 DNA sequence: TGCGCCAGCAGCCAACAAGGGGGCTGGAATTCACCCCTCCACTTT. Encoded protein: CASSQQGGWNSPLHF.

The rearrangement links TRBV7-9 to TRBJ2-6; 9 bases map to TRBD1. The V gene's germline CDR1 is SEHNR and CDR2 FQNEAQ (reference sequence). This CDR3 comprises 16 residues. V trimming: 5 bases; J trimming: 4 bases; junction bases outside the gene matches: 6. The CDR3 reads CASSATGGGGANVLTF. The CDR3 nucleotides read TGTGCCAGCAGCGCCACAGGGGGCGGAGGGGCCAACGTCCTGACTTTC.

The CDR3: CASSQAGTANTEAFF. DNA for the CDR3: TGCGCCAGCAGCCAAGCAGGGACAGCGAACACTGAAGCTTTCTTT. The V call is TRBV4-3, the J call TRBJ1-1; the match to TRBD1 covers 7 bases. Losses at the gene ends were 1 base for V and 1 base for J; bases not matched to a gene: 3. This CDR3 contains 15 residues. The V gene's germline CDR1 is LGHNA and CDR2 YSLEER.

The CDR3 sequence: CASREGRVGYEQYF. In DNA form, the CDR3 reads TGTGCCAGCAGAGAGGGGAGGGTAGGCTACGAGCAGTACTTC. This rearrangement joins TRBV6-4 to TRBJ2-7; TRBD2 matches at 7 bases. This CDR3 is 14 amino acids long. Trimming cost V 6 bases and J 3 bases; bases outside gene matches: 8. Germline CDR1 is MRHNA and CDR2 is SNTAGT.

This clonotype has more than one count but fewer than ten. The genes are TRBV5-1 and TRBJ1-1; tentatively, D is TRBD1 (5 bases). Germline values: CDR1 SGHRS, CDR2 YFSETQ. Trimming removed 2 bases from V and 12 bases from J, with 14 bases in between. The CDR3 extends over 12 amino acids. The CDR3 DNA reads TGCGCCAGCAGCTTAGAGGGACCTATCCCTTTCTTT. Translation gives CASSLEGPIPFF.

This clonotype was seen only a few times. The chain employs TRBV27 and TRBJ2-1; D is ambiguous. The CDR3 loop spans 14 amino acids. Germline values: CDR1 MNHEY, CDR2 SMNVEV (reference sequence). The V end lost 7 bases, the J end lost 10 bases, and 20 bases lay between the germline ends. The chain's CDR3 is CASTHGWGLGEQFF. As DNA, the CDR3 is TGTGCCAGCACCCACGGGTGGGGTTTAGGGGAGCAGTTCTTC.

A note on this clonotype: One end of the junction does not line up with germline, which may come from a read error. The chain employs TRBV4-3 and TRBJ1-3, with a weak D call TRBD1 (6 bases). The CDR3 contains 15 residues. The germline V gene has CDR1 LGHNA and CDR2 YSLEER. The CDR3 nucleotides are TGCGCCAGCAGCCAAGATAGCGGGGGCGGAAACACCGTATATTTT. As protein: CASSQDSGGGNTVYF.

V and J are TRBV3-1 and TRBJ2-2, with no clear D. In germline, CDR1 is LGHDT, CDR2 YNNKEL (reference sequence). V was trimmed by 1 base and J by 0 bases, leaving 9 bases between them. The CDR3 runs 16 residues. The CDR3 bases are TGTGCCAGCAGCCAAGCGGGCAAACCGAACACCGGGGAGCTGTTTTTT. It is translated as CASSQAGKPNTGELFF. The whole variable domain, filled in from reference TRBV3-1 and TRBJ2-2, reads DTAVSQTPKYLVTQMGNDKSIKCEQNLGHDTMYWYKQDSKKFLKIMFSYNNKELIINETVPNRFSPKSPDKAHLNLHINSLELGDSAVYFCASSQAGKPNTGELFFGEGSRLTVL.

The chain combines TRBV29-1 with TRBJ2-7, with 7 bases that match TRBD2. Germline values: CDR1 SQVTM, CDR2 ANQGSEA. The CDR3 length is 17 residues. Trimming at V came to 6 bases and at J to 0 bases, leaving 17 bases not matched to a gene. The CDR3 here is CSVLGGGSGLSSYEQYF. In DNA form, the CDR3 reads TGCAGCGTCTTGGGGGGGGGATCCGGACTTAGCTCCTACGAGCAGTACTTC.

Regarding this clonotype: One junction end disagrees with the germline gene, perhaps due to a read error. This chain joins TRBV4-1 and TRBJ2-1, with 10 positions matching TRBD2. Germline-derived CDR1 and CDR2 are MGHRA and YSYEKL. CDR3 size: 18 residues. CDR3 DNA sequence: TGCGCCAGCAGCCAAGTTGATATGGGACTAGCGTCCTCCAATGAGCAGTTCTTC. Its translation is CASSQVDMGLASSNEQFF.

This clonotype was counted between two and nine times. This rearrangement joins TRBV20-1 to TRBJ1-2, with D possibly matching TRBD1 (6 bases). Germline V CDR1 and CDR2: DFQATT, SNEGSKA (reference sequence). V lost 4 bases to trimming and J lost 13 bases, with 22 bases between them. The CDR3 is made up of 13 amino acids. Written as DNA, the CDR3 is TGCAGTGCTAAGCACGCCGGGGGCCTGGGTTCCACCTTC. Translated: CSAKHAGGLGSTF.

The V gene is TRBV4-1, the J gene TRBJ2-5, with no clear D. In germline, CDR1 is MGHRA, CDR2 YSYEKL. Trimming removed 0 bases from V and 7 bases from J, with 12 bases in between. This CDR3 contains 14 residues. CDR3 sequence reads: CASSQDRNSGTQYF. For the CDR3, the DNA is TGCGCCAGCAGCCAAGATCGGAACTCAGGGACCCAGTACTTC.

The chain couples TRBV15 to TRBJ1-5; D possibly corresponds to TRBD1 (5 bases). In germline, CDR1 is LNHNV, CDR2 YYDKDF (reference sequence). The CDR3 contains 16 residues. V was shortened by 0 bases and J by 6 bases, with 15 bases between the two germline ends. In DNA form, the CDR3 reads TGTGCCACCAGCAGAGAACAGGCGAGTGGGAGTCAGCCCCAGCATTTT. It specifies CATSREQASGSQPQHF.

This clonotype is a singleton in its sample. The chain employs TRBV5-1 and TRBJ2-2, with 14 positions matching TRBD2. V shed 3 bases, J shed 5 bases, and the junction held 6 bases outside the gene matches. Germline V gives CDR1 SGHRS, CDR2 YFSETQ. The CDR3 sequence is 17 residues long. CDR3 region: CASSWGLAGVRTGELFF. The CDR3, as DNA: TGCGCCAGCAGCTGGGGACTAGCGGGAGTGCGGACCGGGGAGCTGTTTTTT.

The chain joins TRBV4-1 to TRBJ2-3, with 12 bases that match TRBD2. Losses at the gene ends were 4 bases for V and 0 bases for J; bases not matched to a gene: 5. This CDR3 has 17 amino acids. Per germline, CDR1 MGHRA and CDR2 YSYEKL. Written as DNA, the CDR3 is TGCGCCAGCAGCCTGGGACTAGCGGGCGCAAGCACAGATACGCAGTATTTT. Translated: CASSLGLAGASTDTQYF.